These T cell receptor beta chains were read from a single sample in a study of shared clonotypes between healthy human individuals. TCRdb's table, derived via immunoSEQ multiplex PCR, lists solely in-frame clones and lacks some. In the table there are about 600,000 clones, less than 98% of which are singletons. Material: naive CD4+ T cells sorted from blood. All receptors come from a young woman in good health. Both conserved end residues are part of each CDR3. A D gene is named only where the DNA matches it firmly.

v_gene: TRBV28; len: 16; j_gene: TRBJ1-2; d_gene: NA; CDR3aa: CASSFQPEGFKDGYTF; CDR3nt: TGTGCCAGCAGTTTCCAACCAGAGGGGTTTAAGGATGGCTACACCTTC
v_gene: TRBV19; len: 13; j_gene: TRBJ2-3; d_gene: TRBD2; CDR3aa: CAKPERDTDTQYF; CDR3nt: TGTGCCAAACCCGAGCGGGACACAGATACGCAGTATTTT
v_gene: TRBV15; len: 13; j_gene: TRBJ1-1; d_gene: NA; CDR3aa: CATSRGWNTEAFF; CDR3nt: TGTGCCACCAGCAGGGGATGGAACACTGAAGCTTTCTTT
v_gene: TRBV9; len: 15; j_gene: TRBJ2-1; d_gene: TRBD2; CDR3aa: CASSAGTSGINEQFF; CDR3nt: TGTGCCAGCAGCGCCGGGACTAGCGGAATCAATGAGCAGTTCTTC
v_gene: TRBV5-1; len: 14; j_gene: TRBJ1-1; d_gene: TRBD1; CDR3aa: CASSLRGLDTEAFF; CDR3nt: TGCGCCAGCAGCTTGAGGGGGCTCGACACTGAAGCTTTCTTT
v_gene: TRBV25-1; len: 13; j_gene: TRBJ2-2; d_gene: NA; CDR3aa: CASSELGGGELFF; CDR3nt: TGTGCCAGCAGTGAACTAGGAGGCGGGGAGCTGTTTTTT
v_gene: TRBV15; len: 17; j_gene: TRBJ2-7; d_gene: TRBD2; CDR3aa: CATSRDRSETSVYEQYF; CDR3nt: TGTGCCACCAGCAGAGATCGTTCCGAGACTAGCGTCTACGAGCAGTACTTC
v_gene: TRBV4-1; len: 16; j_gene: TRBJ2-2; d_gene: TRBD2; CDR3aa: CASSQPRTSGGGELFF; CDR3nt: TGCGCCAGCAGCCAACCTAGGACTAGCGGCGGGGGGGAGCTGTTTTTT
v_gene: TRBV18; len: 15; j_gene: TRBJ2-7; d_gene: NA; CDR3aa: CASSPLGGTYYEQYF; CDR3nt: TGTGCCAGCTCACCACTCGGGGGAACCTACTACGAGCAGTACTTC
v_gene: TRBV7-9; len: 19; j_gene: TRBJ2-3; d_gene: TRBD2; CDR3aa: CASSPPGTSGLITTDTQYF; CDR3nt: TGTGCCAGCAGCCCACCTGGGACTAGCGGACTAATAACCACAGATACGCAGTATTTT
v_gene: TRBV30; len: 17; j_gene: TRBJ2-4; d_gene: NA; CDR3aa: CAQTRTANVLAKNIQYF; CDR3nt: TGTGCCCAGACTCGGACCGCCAATGTCCTAGCCAAAAACATTCAGTACTTC
v_gene: TRBV6-6; len: 15; j_gene: TRBJ2-7; d_gene: TRBD1; CDR3aa: CASSFTGTGSYEQYF; CDR3nt: TGTGCCAGCAGTTTCACCGGGACAGGGTCCTACGAGCAGTACTTC
v_gene: TRBV4-1; len: 18; j_gene: TRBJ1-5; d_gene: NA; CDR3aa: CASSQTPNRPAAARPQHF; CDR3nt: TGCGCCAGCAGCCAAACTCCGAATAGACCCGCAGCCGCGAGGCCCCAGCATTTT
v_gene: TRBV28; len: 13; j_gene: TRBJ2-4; d_gene: NA; CDR3aa: CASSPGGRNIQYF; CDR3nt: TGTGCCAGCAGCCCAGGGGGGAGGAACATTCAGTACTTC
v_gene: TRBV10-3; len: 17; j_gene: TRBJ2-7; d_gene: NA; CDR3aa: CAIRSMTGLGVSYEQYF; CDR3nt: TGTGCCATCAGGTCAATGACAGGATTAGGAGTCTCCTACGAGCAGTACTTC
v_gene: TRBV19; len: 14; j_gene: TRBJ1-2; d_gene: TRBD1; CDR3aa: CASRGDRGNYGYTF; CDR3nt: TGTGCCAGTAGAGGGGACAGGGGGAACTATGGCTACACCTTC
v_gene: TRBV7-6; len: 16; j_gene: TRBJ2-1; d_gene: TRBD2; CDR3aa: CASSPVSGSGNNEQFF; CDR3nt: TGTGCCAGCAGCCCCGTTAGCGGGAGTGGCAACAATGAGCAGTTCTTC